These 2 T cell receptor beta chains were sequenced from one sample in a study of blood T cells in healthy people across ages. Sample-barcoded 5' priming and a J-beta primer mix drove a second PCR of roughly 6 to 12 cycles. MiXCR was run by TCRdb on the 5' RACE reads, yielding one entry per CDR3 protein. The sample records roughly 1.5 million distinct CDR3 sequences, about 45% being singletons. The source material was blood. The receptors come from a woman in her late teens or twenties in good health.

This chain uses TRBV7-2 with TRBJ2-1; D is uncertain. V was shortened by 5 bases and J by 6 bases, with 14 bases between the two germline ends. CDR1 is SGHTA, CDR2 FQGNSA, per germline. The CDR3 contains 14 residues. CDR3 DNA sequence: TGTGCCAGCAGCCCACAAACGGGCCCCAATGAGCAGTTCTTC. It codes for CASSPQTGPNEQFF. The entire variable domain, with the rest obtained from reference TRBV7-2 and TRBJ2-1, is as follows: GAGVSQSPSNKVTEKGKDVELRCDPISGHTALYWYRQSLGQGLEFLIYFQGNSAPDKSGLPSDRFSAERTGGSVSTLTIQRTQQEDSAVYLCASSPQTGPNEQFFGPGTRLTVL.

The chain is built from TRBV11-2 and TRBJ1-1; unclear D gene. The CDR3 totals 13 residues. The germline V gene has CDR1 SGHAT and CDR2 FQNNGV. V was pared by 2 bases and J by 4 bases, with 8 bases between. CDR3: CASSLLYRTEAFF. As DNA, the CDR3 is TGTGCCAGCAGCTTATTGTACCGCACTGAAGCTTTCTTT.